Reported below is one T cell receptor beta chain. Its target is not known. This record belongs to a study of PD-1 blockade in classical Hodgkin lymphoma. At the level of the study: Patients got intravenous nivolumab 3 mg/kg every 2 weeks.

Study-wide points: Relapsed/refractory patients reportedly had the lowest baseline TCR diversity, below newly diagnosed patients, who were below healthy donors. Patients with a complete response exhibited baseline diversity comparable to newly diagnosed patients.

Sequenced by immunoSEQ multiplex PCR; TCRdb stores in-frame clones only, minus some. The table shows more than 4,000 clones, with 78% occurring only once. All the patients suffered relapse after autologous stem cell transplantation, and brentuximab vedotin exposure differed. CD4+ T cells were purified from thawed PBMCs by negative selection. Sequences were derived from CD4+ T cells from blood, sampled at baseline. The TCR was taken from a human donor with classical Hodgkin lymphoma.

CDR3 residues: CASSGRTGDEAFF. CDR3 DNA: TGTGCCAGCAGCGGACGGACAGGGGATGAAGCTTTCTTT. The gene calls are TRBV7-1 and TRBJ1-1; 9 positions match TRBD1. TRBV7-1 is an ORF, with its function uncertain. V lost 5 bases, J lost 7 bases, and 5 bases stayed unmatched. The CDR3 contains 13 residues.